This TCR beta chain was recovered during a study of T cells in Graves' hyperthyroidism and ophthalmopathy. Study-level points and caveats: In validation, the model predicted ophthalmopathy. These predictions came a median approximately 5.9 months before onset. Separation of ophthalmopathy from stable hyperthyroidism was achieved by a 13 V-J model.

RNA transcripts were the template for amplifying TCR beta CDR3 regions. Using the HTBI primer set, a first-round RT-PCR was run on the TCR CDR3. TCRdb reanalysed the multiplex PCR reads using MiXCR and keeps one entry per CDR3 protein. The repertoire consists of 750,000 to 900,000 distinct CDR3 sequences, with 38% occurring once and the leading ten covering around 9.3%. Patients having uncontrolled infection, another autoimmune disease, pregnancy or lactation were not included. Germline V lookup: CDR1 SGHTA, CDR2 FQGNSA. CDR3 length: 13 amino acids. V lost 2 bases, J lost 5 bases, and 3 bases stayed unmatched. This clonotype was detected many times. What it binds is not known.

The source material was blood. This sequence was found in a man aged 18-30 years with Graves' hyperthyroidism. This sequence joins TRBV7-2 and TRBJ2-7; 7 bases are a match to TRBD1. The CDR3, as DNA: TGTGCCAGCAGCTTACTAACAGGGGACGAGCAGTACTTC. Amino acids: CASSLLTGDEQYF.